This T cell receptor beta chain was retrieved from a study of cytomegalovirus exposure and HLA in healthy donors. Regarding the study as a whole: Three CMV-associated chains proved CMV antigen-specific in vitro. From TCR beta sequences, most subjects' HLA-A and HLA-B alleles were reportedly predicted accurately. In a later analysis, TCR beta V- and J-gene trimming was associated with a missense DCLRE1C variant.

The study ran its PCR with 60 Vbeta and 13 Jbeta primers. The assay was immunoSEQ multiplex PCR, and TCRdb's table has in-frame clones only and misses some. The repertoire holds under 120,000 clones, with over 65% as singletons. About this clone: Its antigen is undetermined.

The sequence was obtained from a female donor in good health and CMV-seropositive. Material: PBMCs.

The CDR3 DNA follows: TGCGCCAGCAGCTTGGGACAGGTTAGCAACATTCAGTACTTC. As protein: CASSLGQVSNIQYF. J is TRBJ2-4 and V is TRBV5-1; a weak D match, TRBD1 (6 bases). The CDR3 runs 14 residues. The germline CDR1 and CDR2 sequences are SGHRS and YFSETQ. V was clipped by 0 bases and J by 7 bases, with 11 bases between them.